A single sample gave rise to the 31 T cell receptor beta chains below, sequenced in a study of early stage breast cancer tumors. The method was immunoSEQ multiplex PCR; TCRdb's version includes in-frame clones alone and lacks a portion of them. The sample comprises tens of thousands of clones, 80% of which are singletons, and roughly 13% rests with the top ten. Sequenced material: blood. These receptors came from a person in their 60s with breast cancer.

The J gene is TRBJ2-1, the V gene TRBV7-9; tentatively, D is TRBD1 (5 bases). In germline, CDR1 is SEHNR, CDR2 FQNEAQ (reference sequence). V was clipped by 5 bases and J by 5 bases, with 16 bases between them. The CDR3 contains 15 residues. CDR3 protein: CASSEAQGSNNEQFF. In nucleotides, the CDR3 is TGTGCCAGCAGCGAGGCTCAGGGTTCCAACAATGAGCAGTTCTTC.

V is TRBV30 and J is TRBJ2-5; the match to TRBD1 covers 8 bases. CDR1 GTSNPN and CDR2 SVGIG come from the germline V gene (reference sequence). The trim removed 0 bases at V and 4 bases at J, leaving 7 bases unmatched. CDR3 length: 15 residues. In nucleotides, the CDR3 is TGTGCCTGGAGTGTACTTCAGGGGGCCCGAGAGACCCAGTACTTC. Protein sequence: CAWSVLQGARETQYF.

The V and J genes are TRBV30 and TRBJ2-1, with 10 bases matching TRBD2. CDR3 length: 15 residues. In germline, CDR1 is GTSNPN, CDR2 SVGIG (reference sequence). Trimming removed 2 bases from V and 3 bases from J; junction bases left unmatched: 4. The CDR3 DNA sequence: TGTGCCTGGAGTCTCACTAGCGGGAACTACAATGAGCAGTTCTTC. Protein product: CAWSLTSGNYNEQFF.

The chain couples TRBV7-9 to TRBJ2-7, with 9 nucleotides matching TRBD2. CDR1 and CDR2 from the germline V gene are SEHNR and FQNEAQ (reference sequence). This CDR3 region has 15 residues. Germline trimming cut 2 bases from V and 2 bases from J; bases unmatched to any gene: 4. CDR3 bases: TGTGCCAGCAGCTTATTGGCTAGCGGGGCCTACGAGCAGTACTTC. It is translated as CASSLLASGAYEQYF.

The V and J genes are TRBV7-6 and TRBJ1-3; 9 bases are shared with TRBD1. This CDR3 comprises 15 residues. Germline loops: CDR1 SGHVS, CDR2 FNYEAQ. Germline trimming cut 5 bases from V and 4 bases from J; bases unmatched to any gene: 6. CDR3 in DNA: TGTGCCAGCAGCGTACAGGGGGCAGGGGGAAACACCATATATTTT. Its protein product is CASSVQGAGGNTIYF. The whole variable domain, filled in from reference TRBV7-6 and TRBJ1-3, reads GAGVSQSPRYKVTKRGQDVALRCDPISGHVSLYWYRQALGQGPEFLTYFNYEAQQDKSGLPNDRFSAERPEGSISTLTIQRTEQRDSAMYRCASSVQGAGGNTIYFGEGSWLTVV.

The chain carries TRBV4-1 and TRBJ2-6; 9 bases map to TRBD1. This CDR3 is built from 19 residues. V shed 4 bases and J 2 bases; nucleotides not matched to a gene: 12. Germline CDR1 and CDR2: MGHRA and YSYEKL. CDR3 sequence: CASSPLEPGQGTGANVLTF. For the CDR3, the DNA is TGCGCCAGCAGCCCCCTGGAGCCGGGACAGGGAACTGGGGCCAACGTCCTGACTTTC.

This clone appeared once. This rearrangement joins TRBV10-3 to TRBJ1-4; D may be TRBD1 (5 bases). V was cut by 8 bases and J by 6 bases, with 19 bases left in between. The CDR3 sequence is 15 residues long. In germline, CDR1 is ENHRY, CDR2 SYGVKD. CDR3 sequence: CAIAQGTSEYEKLFF. The CDR3 nucleotides are TGTGCCATCGCCCAGGGCACAAGTGAATATGAAAAACTGTTTTTT.

V gene TRBV25-1 combines with J gene TRBJ1-4, with TRBD1 identical over 9 bases. The V and J ends lost 6 bases and 7 bases, in that order; junction bases with no gene match: 3. In germline, CDR1 is MGHDK, CDR2 SYGVNS. CDR3 length: 13 residues. The CDR3: CASRQGAIEKLFF. The CDR3 DNA reads TGTGCCAGCAGACAGGGGGCAATTGAAAAACTGTTTTTT.

CDR3 in DNA: TGTGCCAGCAGCTTTAGGGGGCAGAACACTGAAGCTTTCTTT. It translates to CASSFRGQNTEAFF. The chain couples TRBV11-3 to TRBJ1-1; 7 bases fit TRBD1. Germline trimming cut 3 bases from V and 1 base from J; bases unmatched to any gene: 2. Germline loops: CDR1 SGHNT, CDR2 YENEEA. CDR3 length: 14 residues. The full variable domain, with the rest looked up from reference TRBV11-3 and TRBJ1-1, is EAGVVQSPRYKIIEKKQPVAFWCNPISGHNTLYWYLQNLGQGPELLIRYENEEAVDDSQLPKDRFSAERLKGVDSTLKIQPAELGDSAVYLCASSFRGQNTEAFFGQGTRLTVV.

The chain couples TRBV2 to TRBJ1-2; D might be TRBD1 (6 bases). The CDR3 extends over 14 amino acids. Germline-derived CDR1 and CDR2 are SNHLY and FYNNEI. V lost 7 bases to trimming and J lost 2 bases, with 14 bases between them. The CDR3 loop reads CASTGEYTNYGYTF. The CDR3 coding sequence is TGTGCCAGCACAGGGGAATACACCAACTATGGCTACACCTTC.

This clone was counted only a few times. The V and J genes are TRBV7-8 and TRBJ1-5; 8 positions match TRBD1. This CDR3 region has 16 residues. The V gene end was trimmed by 3 bases and the J gene end by 3 bases; junction bases not matched to a gene: 7. Germline lookup yields CDR1 SGHVS and CDR2 FQNEAQ. CDR3 nucleotides: TGTGCCAGCAGCTTTAGCGGACAGGGCCCCAATCAGCCCCAGCATTTT. Residues: CASSFSGQGPNQPQHF. Full variable domain (remainder filled in from reference TRBV7-8 and TRBJ1-5): GAGVSQSPRYKVAKRGQDVALRCDPISGHVSLFWYQQALGQGPEFLTYFQNEAQLDKSGLPSDRFFAERPEGSVSTLKIQRTQQEDSAVYLCASSFSGQGPNQPQHFGDGTRLSIL.

V and J are TRBV30 and TRBJ2-7, with 9 bases matching TRBD1. The CDR3 spans 12 residues. Germline loops: CDR1 GTSNPN, CDR2 SVGIG (reference sequence). Trimming removed 7 bases from V and 2 bases from J; junction bases left unmatched: 3. The CDR3 loop is CASGQGPYEQYF. The CDR3 DNA sequence: TGTGCCTCGGGACAGGGCCCCTACGAGCAGTACTTC.

This chain uses TRBV27 with TRBJ1-2, with a possible D match to TRBD1 (5 bases). Germline CDR1 is MNHEY and CDR2 is SMNVEV (reference sequence). V gave up 3 bases and J gave up 2 bases, with 13 bases separating them. The CDR3 is 15 residues long. The CDR3 reads CASSFSAGGNYGYTF. Here the CDR3 DNA reads TGTGCCAGCAGTTTTTCGGCTGGGGGGAACTATGGCTACACCTTC.

This sequence joins TRBV19 and TRBJ2-5; D might be TRBD2 (6 bases). Looked up from germline, CDR1 is LNHDA and CDR2 is SQIVND (reference sequence). With 4 bases removed from V and 5 bases from J, the gap between germline ends came to 8 bases. The CDR3 length is 12 residues. The DNA for the CDR3 is TGTGCCAGTAGTACCCGGGGGGAGACCCAGTACTTC. Protein sequence: CASSTRGETQYF.

This clone showed up just once. The genes are TRBV11-3 and TRBJ1-5; TRBD1 aligns across 7 bases. The V segment lost 3 bases and the J segment 2 bases; nucleotides outside the gene matches: 1. The germline V gene encodes CDR1 SGHNT and CDR2 YENEEA. CDR3 length equals 14 residues. Here the CDR3 reads CASSLTGRNQPQHF. The CDR3 bases are TGTGCCAGCAGCTTGACAGGGCGCAATCAGCCCCAGCATTTT.

The CDR3 DNA reads TGTGCCAGCAGCCTCGACATCTCCTCCTACGAGCAGTACTTC. Protein sequence: CASSLDISSYEQYF. This chain links TRBV11-2 with TRBJ2-7; no clear D. Looked up from germline, CDR1 is SGHAT and CDR2 is FQNNGV. The CDR3 is 14 amino acids. Trimming cost V 5 bases and J 0 bases, with 11 bases left between them.

This rearrangement joins TRBV6-1 to TRBJ1-4; D may be TRBD1 (5 bases). Germline values: CDR1 MNHNS, CDR2 SASEGT. Between the trimmed V and J ends, which lost 2 bases and 6 bases, there was a span of 16 bases. The CDR3 is made up of 16 amino acids. The CDR3 loop reads CASSERERGLYEKLFF. The CDR3, as DNA: TGTGCCAGCAGTGAAAGAGAGCGGGGGTTATATGAAAAACTGTTTTTT.

This clone has a single count. The chain uses TRBV7-2 and TRBJ2-2; 7 bases are shared with TRBD1. V shed 5 bases, J shed 6 bases, and the junction held 6 bases outside the gene matches. Germline values: CDR1 SGHTA, CDR2 FQGNSA. The CDR3 totals 14 residues. The CDR3 is CASSQGTVAGELFF. The CDR3 DNA follows: TGTGCCAGCAGCCAGGGGACAGTAGCCGGGGAGCTGTTTTTT.

The V gene is TRBV19, the J gene TRBJ2-5; D is uncertain. Germline V CDR1 and CDR2: LNHDA, SQIVND (reference sequence). Trimming removed 5 bases from V and 1 base from J, with 20 bases in between. CDR3 size: 17 residues. This CDR3 reads CASSRKSLGVGQETQYF. CDR3 in DNA: TGTGCCAGTAGTCGTAAATCCTTAGGAGTCGGCCAAGAGACCCAGTACTTC.

This clone showed up just a few times. This chain joins TRBV19 and TRBJ2-2, with D possibly matching TRBD2 (5 bases). The germline gives CDR1 LNHDA, CDR2 SQIVND (reference sequence). V lost 3 bases, J lost 1 base, and 12 bases lay in between. The CDR3 contains 16 residues. CDR3 region: CASSIRAGMNTGELFF. In nucleotides, the CDR3 is TGTGCCAGTAGTATTAGGGCCGGGATGAACACCGGGGAGCTGTTTTTT.

The rearrangement joins TRBV5-1 to TRBJ1-1; D is unresolved. This CDR3 is built from 15 residues. Trimming took 0 bases from V and 3 from J, leaving 12 bases between them. Germline V CDR1 and CDR2: SGHRS, YFSETQ. CDR3 protein: CASSLAEFADTEAFF. CDR3 nucleotides: TGCGCCAGCAGCTTGGCCGAGTTCGCGGACACTGAAGCTTTCTTT.

V is TRBV7-3 and J is TRBJ2-7; D is possibly TRBD2 (6 bases). V lost 7 bases to trimming and J lost 5 bases, with 21 bases between them. The CDR3 totals 15 residues. The V gene's germline CDR1 is SGHTA and CDR2 FQGTGA. This CDR3 is CASNPMGRGNDEQYF. The CDR3 DNA is TGTGCCAGCAACCCCATGGGGCGGGGTAACGACGAGCAGTACTTC. The full variable domain, its missing parts supplied by reference TRBV7-3 and TRBJ2-7, is GAGVSQTPSNKVTEKGKYVELRCDPISGHTALYWYRQSLGQGPEFLIYFQGTGAADDSGLPNDRFFAVRPEGSVSTLKIQRTERGDSAVYLCASNPMGRGNDEQYFGPGTRLTVT.

This chain uses TRBV9 with TRBJ2-7, with TRBD1 matching over 8 bases. The CDR3 length is 18 residues. Germline CDR1 is SGDLS and CDR2 is YYNGEE. The V and J ends lost 0 bases and 4 bases, in that order; junction bases with no gene match: 15. In nucleotides, the CDR3 is TGTGCCAGCAGCGTAGCTCCGGGACAGGTACCTCTCGGGTACGAGCAGTACTTC. Amino acids: CASSVAPGQVPLGYEQYF.

The gene calls are TRBV5-1 and TRBJ2-5, with D possibly matching TRBD2 (5 bases). Trimming took off 0 bases at V and 1 base at J, with 10 bases between the two ends. Germline lookup yields CDR1 SGHRS and CDR2 YFSETQ. This CDR3 comprises 15 residues. DNA of the CDR3: TGCGCCAGCAGCTTGGTCGGGCGGGCCCAAGAGACCCAGTACTTC. Translating it yields CASSLVGRAQETQYF.

The V gene is TRBV20-1, the J gene TRBJ2-7; tentative D call: TRBD2 (5 bases). The CDR3 runs 10 residues. Deletions cut 6 bases from V and 7 bases from J, with 10 bases between. The germline CDR1 and CDR2 sequences are DFQATT and SNEGSKA (reference sequence). The CDR3 loop is CSAGVREQYF. The CDR3 DNA is TGCAGTGCCGGGGTCAGGGAGCAGTACTTC.

This chain connects TRBV5-6 to TRBJ1-5; D is possibly TRBD1 (6 bases). CDR1 and CDR2 from the germline V gene are SGHDT and YYEEEE. This CDR3 spans 14 amino acids. Trimming took 0 bases from V and 4 from J, leaving 8 bases between them. CDR3 amino acids: CASSLVGTNQPQHF. The CDR3 DNA follows: TGTGCCAGCAGCTTGGTCGGGACAAATCAGCCCCAGCATTTT.

The V gene is TRBV4-2, the J gene TRBJ2-3, with a tentative D call TRBD2 (6 bases). Trimming took 0 bases from V and 3 from J, leaving 16 bases between them. Germline loops: CDR1 LGHNA, CDR2 YNFKEQ. The CDR3 runs to 17 residues. The DNA for the CDR3 is TGTGCCAGCAGCCAAGATGGTCCGGGAGTGCCGACAGATACGCAGTATTTT. This codes for CASSQDGPGVPTDTQYF.

This clone was recorded a few times. The genes are TRBV19 and TRBJ2-7; TRBD2 matches 9 bases. With V trimmed by 8 bases and J by 4 bases, 6 bases remained unmatched. The CDR3 consists of 13 residues. The germline CDR1 and CDR2 sequences are LNHDA and SQIVND (reference sequence). This CDR3 reads CASGPAGGYEQYF. DNA of the CDR3: TGTGCCAGTGGGCCAGCGGGAGGATACGAGCAGTACTTC.

CDR3 sequence (DNA): TGTGCCAGCAGCTTGCTAGCGGGAGGGAACTACAATGAGCAGTTCTTC. It is translated as CASSLLAGGNYNEQFF. This chain connects TRBV5-6 to TRBJ2-1, with 12 bases lining up with TRBD2. The CDR3 is 16 residues long. Germline lookup yields CDR1 SGHDT and CDR2 YYEEEE. V shed 1 base, J shed 3 bases, and the junction held 2 bases outside the gene matches.

CDR3 nucleotides: TGTGCCAGCAGCTTTTTACCCGGTGGCTTCAGGGGCTACACCTTC. This encodes CASSFLPGGFRGYTF. The chain uses TRBV5-4 and TRBJ1-2; no reliable D call. This CDR3 contains 15 residues. V lost 2 bases to trimming and J lost 8 bases, with 19 bases between them. The germline gives CDR1 SGHNT, CDR2 YYREEE (reference sequence).

The chain carries TRBV11-2 and TRBJ2-5, with 7 bases identical to TRBD2. Germline V gene data show CDR1 as SGHAT and CDR2 as FQNNGV. The CDR3 is made up of 18 amino acids. V was pared by 1 base and J by 4 bases, with 15 bases of the junction left unmatched. For the CDR3, the DNA is TGTGCCAGCAGCTTAGCGGGGGGAGGGCCTAAGTTTAGAGAGACCCAGTACTTC. Amino acid sequence: CASSLAGGGPKFRETQYF.